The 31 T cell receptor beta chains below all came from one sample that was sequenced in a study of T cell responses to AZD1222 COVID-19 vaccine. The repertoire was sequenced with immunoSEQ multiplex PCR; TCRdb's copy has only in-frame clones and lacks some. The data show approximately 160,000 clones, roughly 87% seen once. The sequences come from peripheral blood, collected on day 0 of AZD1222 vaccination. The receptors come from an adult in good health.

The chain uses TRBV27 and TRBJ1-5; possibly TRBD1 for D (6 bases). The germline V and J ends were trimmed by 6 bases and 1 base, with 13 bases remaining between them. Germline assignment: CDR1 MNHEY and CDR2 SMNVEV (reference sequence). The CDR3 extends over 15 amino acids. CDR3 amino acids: CASRITGFSNQPQHF. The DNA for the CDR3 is TGTGCCAGCAGAATAACAGGGTTCAGCAATCAGCCCCAGCATTTT.

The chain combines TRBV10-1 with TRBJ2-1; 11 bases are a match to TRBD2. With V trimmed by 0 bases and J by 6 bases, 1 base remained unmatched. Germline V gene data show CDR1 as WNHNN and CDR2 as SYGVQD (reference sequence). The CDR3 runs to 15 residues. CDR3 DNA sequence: TGCGCCAGCAGTGAGTCCCTAGCGGGGGGCAATGAGCAGTTCTTC. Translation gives CASSESLAGGNEQFF.

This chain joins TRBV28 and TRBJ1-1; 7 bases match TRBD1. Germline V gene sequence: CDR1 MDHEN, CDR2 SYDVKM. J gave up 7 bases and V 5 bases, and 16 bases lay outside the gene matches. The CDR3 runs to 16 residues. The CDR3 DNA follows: TGTGCCAGCAGTCCCCCAGGGGGGGGTAGGAAGAGTGAAGCTTTCTTT. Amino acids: CASSPPGGGRKSEAFF.

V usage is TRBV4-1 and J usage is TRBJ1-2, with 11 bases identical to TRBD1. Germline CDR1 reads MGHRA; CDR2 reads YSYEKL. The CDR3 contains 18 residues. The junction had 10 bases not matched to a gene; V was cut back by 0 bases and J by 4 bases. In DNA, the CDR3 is TGCGCCAGCAGCCAAGATGGGGACAGGGGGTCCCTTGGCTATGGCTACACCTTC. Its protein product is CASSQDGDRGSLGYGYTF.

The CDR3 protein is CASSLRAVYEQYF. The CDR3 DNA follows: TGTGCCAGCAGCTTACGGGCTGTCTACGAGCAGTACTTC. The V gene is TRBV7-8, the J gene TRBJ2-7; D remains ambiguous. The CDR3 covers 13 residues. Trimming shortened V by 2 bases and J by 3 bases, and 8 bases separated the two germline ends. Germline CDR1 reads SGHVS; CDR2 reads FQNEAQ.

CDR3 sequence: CASSLKDTKIHEQYF. The CDR3 DNA reads as TGCGCCAGCAGCTTGAAGGACACCAAAATCCACGAGCAGTACTTC. The chain uses TRBV5-1 and TRBJ2-7; possible D gene TRBD1, 5 bases. Germline loops: CDR1 SGHRS, CDR2 YFSETQ. The CDR3 is 15 residues long. Trimming left V 1 base short and J 5 bases short, with 16 bases between.

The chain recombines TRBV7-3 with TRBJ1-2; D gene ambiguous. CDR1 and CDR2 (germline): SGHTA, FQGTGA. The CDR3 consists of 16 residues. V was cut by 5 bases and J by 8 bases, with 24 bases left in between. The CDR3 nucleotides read TGTGCCAGCAGCCCCAACCCGAACAGTCGATACGGCGGCTACACCTTC. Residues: CASSPNPNSRYGGYTF.

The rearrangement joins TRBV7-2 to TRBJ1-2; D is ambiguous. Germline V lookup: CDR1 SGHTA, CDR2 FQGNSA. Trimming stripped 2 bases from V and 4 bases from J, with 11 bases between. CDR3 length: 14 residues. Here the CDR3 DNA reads TGTGCCAGCAGCTTAACTTTACGGGGCTATGGCTACACCTTC. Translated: CASSLTLRGYGYTF. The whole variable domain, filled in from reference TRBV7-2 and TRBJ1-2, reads GAGVSQSPSNKVTEKGKDVELRCDPISGHTALYWYRQSLGQGLEFLIYFQGNSAPDKSGLPSDRFSAERTGGSVSTLTIQRTQQEDSAVYLCASSLTLRGYGYTFGSGTRLTVV.

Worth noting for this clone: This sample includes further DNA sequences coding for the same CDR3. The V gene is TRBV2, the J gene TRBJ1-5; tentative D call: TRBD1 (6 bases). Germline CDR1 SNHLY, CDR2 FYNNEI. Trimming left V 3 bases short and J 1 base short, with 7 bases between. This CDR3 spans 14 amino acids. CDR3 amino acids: CASSDRGSNQPQHF. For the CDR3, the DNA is TGTGCCAGCAGTGACAGGGGAAGCAATCAGCCCCAGCATTTT.

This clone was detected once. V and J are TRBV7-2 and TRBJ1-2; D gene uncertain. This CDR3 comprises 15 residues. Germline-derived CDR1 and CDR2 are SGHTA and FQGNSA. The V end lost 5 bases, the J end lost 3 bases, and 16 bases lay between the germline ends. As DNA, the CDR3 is TGTGCCAGCAGCCCAGCAAACTTAAAGTACTATGGCTACACCTTC. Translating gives CASSPANLKYYGYTF.

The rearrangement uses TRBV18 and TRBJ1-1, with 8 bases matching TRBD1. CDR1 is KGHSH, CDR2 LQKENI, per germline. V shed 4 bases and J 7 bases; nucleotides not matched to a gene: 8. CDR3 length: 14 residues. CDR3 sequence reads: CASSRERQGIEAFF. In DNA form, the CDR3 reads TGTGCCAGCTCACGGGAACGACAGGGGATTGAAGCTTTCTTT.

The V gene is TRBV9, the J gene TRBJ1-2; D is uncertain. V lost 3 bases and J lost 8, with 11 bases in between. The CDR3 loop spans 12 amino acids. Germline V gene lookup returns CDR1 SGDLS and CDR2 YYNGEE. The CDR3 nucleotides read TGTGCCAGCAGCGGGACGCTGGGAGGCTACACCTTC. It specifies CASSGTLGGYTF.

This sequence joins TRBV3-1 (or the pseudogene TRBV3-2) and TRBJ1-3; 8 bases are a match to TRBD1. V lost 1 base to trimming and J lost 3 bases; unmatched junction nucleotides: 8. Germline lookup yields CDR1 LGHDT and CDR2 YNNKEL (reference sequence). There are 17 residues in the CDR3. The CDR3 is CASSQAHTGQVGNTIYF. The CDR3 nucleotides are TGTGCCAGCAGCCAAGCACACACGGGACAGGTTGGAAACACCATATATTTT.

The DNA for the CDR3 is TGTGCCAGCAGCCAGAAAGGACACCTATATGGCTACACCTTC. Amino acid sequence: CASSQKGHLYGYTF. V gene TRBV5-4 combines with J gene TRBJ1-2, with D possibly being TRBD1 (5 bases). The germline gives CDR1 SGHNT, CDR2 YYREEE (reference sequence). Between the trimmed V and J ends, which lost 4 bases and 5 bases, there was a span of 15 bases. The CDR3 is 14 residues long. Together with reference TRBV5-4 and TRBJ1-2, the CDR3 gives the full variable domain: ETGVTQSPTHLIKTRGQQVTLRCSSQSGHNTVSWYQQALGQGPQFIFQYYREEENGRGNFPPRFSGLQFPNYSSELNVNALELDDSALYLCASSQKGHLYGYTFGSGTRLTVV.

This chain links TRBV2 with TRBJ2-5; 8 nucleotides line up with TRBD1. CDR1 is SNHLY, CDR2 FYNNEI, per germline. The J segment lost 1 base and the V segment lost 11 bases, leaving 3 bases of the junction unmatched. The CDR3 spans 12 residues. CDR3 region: CAGGTGQETQYF. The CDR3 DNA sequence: TGTGCCGGAGGGACAGGCCAAGAGACCCAGTACTTC.

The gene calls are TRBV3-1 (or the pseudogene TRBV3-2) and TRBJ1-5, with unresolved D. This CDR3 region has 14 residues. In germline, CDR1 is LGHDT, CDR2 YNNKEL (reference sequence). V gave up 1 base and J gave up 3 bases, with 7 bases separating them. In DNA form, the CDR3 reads TGTGCCAGCAGCCAAGGCCAGACCAATCAGCCCCAGCATTTT. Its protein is CASSQGQTNQPQHF.

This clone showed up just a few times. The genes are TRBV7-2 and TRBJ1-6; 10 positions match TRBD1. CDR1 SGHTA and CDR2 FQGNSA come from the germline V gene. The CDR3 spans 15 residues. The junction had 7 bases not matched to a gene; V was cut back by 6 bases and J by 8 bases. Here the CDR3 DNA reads TGTGCCAGCAGGCACGATGGGACAGGGGATTCACCCCTCCACTTT. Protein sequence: CASRHDGTGDSPLHF.

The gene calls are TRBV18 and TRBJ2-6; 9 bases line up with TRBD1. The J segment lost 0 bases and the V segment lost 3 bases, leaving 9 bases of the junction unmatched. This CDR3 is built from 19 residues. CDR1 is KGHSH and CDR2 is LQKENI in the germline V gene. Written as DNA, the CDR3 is TGTGCCAGCTCACCGCGGATAGGGACAGGGACCTCTGGGGCCAACGTCCTGACTTTC. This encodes CASSPRIGTGTSGANVLTF.

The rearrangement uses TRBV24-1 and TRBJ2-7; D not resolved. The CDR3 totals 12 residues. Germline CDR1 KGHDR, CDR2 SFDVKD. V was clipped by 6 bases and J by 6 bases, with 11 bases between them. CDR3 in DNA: TGTGCCACCAGTCCGACTCGGGTCGAGCAGTACTTC. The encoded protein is CATSPTRVEQYF.

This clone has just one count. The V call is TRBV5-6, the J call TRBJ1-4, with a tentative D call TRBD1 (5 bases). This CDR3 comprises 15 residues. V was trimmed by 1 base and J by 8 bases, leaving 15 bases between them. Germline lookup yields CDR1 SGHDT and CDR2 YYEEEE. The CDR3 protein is CASSLWGGGYEKLFF. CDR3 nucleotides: TGTGCCAGCAGCTTGTGGGGCGGGGGGTACGAAAAACTGTTTTTT.

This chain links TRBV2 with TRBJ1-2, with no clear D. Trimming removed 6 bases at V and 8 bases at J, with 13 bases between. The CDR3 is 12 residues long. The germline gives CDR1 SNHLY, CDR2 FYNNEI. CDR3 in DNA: TGTGCCAGCAGACGGAGTACGGGAGGCTACACCTTC. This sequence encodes CASRRSTGGYTF.

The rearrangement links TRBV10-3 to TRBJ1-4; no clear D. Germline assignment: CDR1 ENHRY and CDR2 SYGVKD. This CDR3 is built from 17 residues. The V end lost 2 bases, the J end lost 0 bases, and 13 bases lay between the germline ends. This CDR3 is CAISEDGPGSTNEKLFF. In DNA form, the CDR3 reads TGTGCCATCAGTGAGGATGGGCCAGGCTCAACTAATGAAAAACTGTTTTTT.

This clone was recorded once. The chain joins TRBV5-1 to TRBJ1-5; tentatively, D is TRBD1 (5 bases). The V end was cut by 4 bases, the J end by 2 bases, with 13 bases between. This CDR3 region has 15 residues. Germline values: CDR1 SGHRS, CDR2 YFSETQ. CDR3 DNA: TGCGCCAGCAGCCCCGGGACCACGCGCAATCAGCCCCAGCATTTT. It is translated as CASSPGTTRNQPQHF. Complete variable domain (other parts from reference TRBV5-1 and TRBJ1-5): KAGVTQTPRYLIKTRGQQVTLSCSPISGHRSVSWYQQTPGQGLQFLFEYFSETQRNKGNFPGRFSGRQFSNSRSEMNVSTLELGDSALYLCASSPGTTRNQPQHFGDGTRLSIL.

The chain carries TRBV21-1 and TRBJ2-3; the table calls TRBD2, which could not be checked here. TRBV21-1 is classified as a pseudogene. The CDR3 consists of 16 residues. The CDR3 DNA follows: TGTGCCAGCAGCAAACTGGTGCGGGAGGATCCAGATACGCAGTATTTT. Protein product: CASSKLVREDPDTQYF.

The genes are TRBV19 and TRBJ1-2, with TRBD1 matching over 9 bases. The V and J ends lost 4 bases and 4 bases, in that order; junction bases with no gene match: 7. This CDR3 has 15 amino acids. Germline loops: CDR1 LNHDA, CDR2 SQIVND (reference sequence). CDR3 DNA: TGTGCCAGTAGTACCGGACAGGGGCCCCTCTATGGCTACACCTTC. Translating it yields CASSTGQGPLYGYTF.

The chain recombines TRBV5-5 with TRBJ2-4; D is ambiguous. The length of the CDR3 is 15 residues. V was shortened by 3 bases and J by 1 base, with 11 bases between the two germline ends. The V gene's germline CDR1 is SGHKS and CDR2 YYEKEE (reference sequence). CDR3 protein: CASSSLGEAKNIQYF. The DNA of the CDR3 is TGTGCCAGCAGCTCGCTTGGAGAGGCCAAAAACATTCAGTACTTC.

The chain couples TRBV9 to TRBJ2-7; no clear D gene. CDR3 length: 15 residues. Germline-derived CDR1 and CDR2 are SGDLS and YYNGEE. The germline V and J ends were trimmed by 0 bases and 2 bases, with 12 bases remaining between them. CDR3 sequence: CASSVAPGQAYEQYF. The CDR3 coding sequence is TGTGCCAGCAGCGTAGCTCCGGGCCAAGCCTACGAGCAGTACTTC. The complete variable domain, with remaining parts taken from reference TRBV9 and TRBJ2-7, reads DSGVTQTPKHLITATGQRVTLRCSPRSGDLSVYWYQQSLDQGLQFLIQYYNGEERAKGNILERFSAQQFPDLHSELNLSSLELGDSALYFCASSVAPGQAYEQYFGPGTRLTVT.

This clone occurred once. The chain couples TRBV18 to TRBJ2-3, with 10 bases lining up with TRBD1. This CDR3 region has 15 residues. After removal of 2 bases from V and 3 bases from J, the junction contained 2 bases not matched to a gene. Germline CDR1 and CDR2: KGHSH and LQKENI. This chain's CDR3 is CASSPDRGPTDTQYF. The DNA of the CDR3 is TGTGCCAGCTCACCAGACAGGGGGCCAACAGATACGCAGTATTTT.

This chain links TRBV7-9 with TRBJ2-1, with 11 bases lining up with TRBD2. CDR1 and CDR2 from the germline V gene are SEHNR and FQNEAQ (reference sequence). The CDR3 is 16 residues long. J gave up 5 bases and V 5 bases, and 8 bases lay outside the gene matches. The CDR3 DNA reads TGTGCCAGCAGCCCGGGACTAGCGGATCCCGACAATGAGCAGTTCTTC. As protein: CASSPGLADPDNEQFF.

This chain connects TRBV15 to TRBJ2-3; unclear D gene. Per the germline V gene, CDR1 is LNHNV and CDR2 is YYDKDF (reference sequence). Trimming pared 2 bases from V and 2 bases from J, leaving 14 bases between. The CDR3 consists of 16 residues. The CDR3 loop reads CATSRPYGGSTDTQYF. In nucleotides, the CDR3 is TGTGCCACCAGCAGACCCTACGGCGGTTCCACAGATACGCAGTATTTT.

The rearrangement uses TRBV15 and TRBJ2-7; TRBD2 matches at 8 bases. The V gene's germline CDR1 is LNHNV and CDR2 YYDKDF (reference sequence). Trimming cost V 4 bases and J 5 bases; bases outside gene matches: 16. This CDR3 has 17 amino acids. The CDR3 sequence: CATSTARSGSGRNEQYF. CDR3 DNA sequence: TGTGCCACCAGCACCGCGAGGAGCGGGAGTGGAAGAAACGAGCAGTACTTC.